This entry lists 27 T cell receptor beta chains sequenced from one sample in a study of neurological immune-mediated disorders. TCRdb analysed the 5' RACE reads with MiXCR anew, one entry per CDR3 protein. Found here are fewer than 85,000 distinct CDR3 sequences, roughly 4.5% of them singletons; the top ten hold 2.2%. Sequencing used PBMCs. These receptors all come from a woman in her seventies with multiple sclerosis.

This clonotype was recorded at least ten times. The rearrangement joins TRBV27 to TRBJ1-2; a possible D gene is TRBD1 (5 bases). CDR1 MNHEY and CDR2 SMNVEV come from the germline V gene (reference sequence). V was cut by 2 bases and J by 9 bases, with 13 bases left in between. The length of the CDR3 is 13 residues. The CDR3 loop is CASSLSQGVRYTF. The CDR3 DNA sequence: TGTGCCAGCAGTTTAAGTCAGGGTGTACGCTACACCTTC.

This clonotype came up many times. Written as DNA, the CDR3 is TGTGCCAGCAGCAGGTATCCCGCGAATGAGCAGTTCTTC. It translates to CASSRYPANEQFF. V gene TRBV7-3 combines with J gene TRBJ2-1; D is unresolved. The germline V gene encodes CDR1 SGHTA and CDR2 FQGTGA. The V and J ends lost 5 bases and 7 bases respectively, with 12 bases between them. The CDR3 contains 13 residues. Supplemented by reference TRBV7-3 and TRBJ2-1, the full variable domain reads GAGVSQTPSNKVTEKGKYVELRCDPISGHTALYWYRQSLGQGPEFLIYFQGTGAADDSGLPNDRFFAVRPEGSVSTLKIQRTERGDSAVYLCASSRYPANEQFFGPGTRLTVL.

The chain combines TRBV7-2 with TRBJ2-7, with D uncertain. Germline values: CDR1 SGHTA, CDR2 FQGNSA. The CDR3 is made up of 12 amino acids. Deletions cut 5 bases from V and 4 bases from J, with 9 bases between. Written as DNA, the CDR3 is TGTGCCAGCAGCCCTTCGCGGTACGAGCAGTACTTC. Amino acids: CASSPSRYEQYF.

In this sample, this clonotype turned up many times. This rearrangement joins TRBV20-1 to TRBJ2-1; 10 nucleotides match TRBD2. V shed 5 bases, J shed 2 bases, and the junction held 9 bases outside the gene matches. Germline lookup yields CDR1 DFQATT and CDR2 SNEGSKA (reference sequence). This CDR3 is 16 amino acids long. CDR3 sequence: CSARIKAGGTYNEQFF. DNA for the CDR3: TGCAGTGCTCGCATCAAAGCGGGAGGGACCTACAATGAGCAGTTCTTC.

This clonotype has a count of ten or more. The chain carries TRBV7-2 and TRBJ2-7; possible D gene TRBD2, 5 bases. With 4 bases removed from V and 2 bases from J, the gap between germline ends came to 15 bases. Germline-derived CDR1 and CDR2 are SGHTA and FQGNSA. The CDR3 is 15 amino acids. The CDR3 loop reads CASSWLAGEAYEQYF. Written as DNA, the CDR3 is TGTGCCAGCAGCTGGCTAGCTGGGGAAGCCTACGAGCAGTACTTC.

This clonotype was detected only a few times. The chain employs TRBV4-1 and TRBJ1-1; D gene unclear. Trimming left V 0 bases short and J 2 bases short, with 10 bases between. From germline, CDR1 is MGHRA and CDR2 YSYEKL. There are 15 residues in the CDR3. The CDR3 DNA reads as TGCGCCAGCAGCCAAGAACGGGTCGGAAACACTGAAGCTTTCTTT. This codes for CASSQERVGNTEAFF.

V gene TRBV30 combines with J gene TRBJ2-7; 8 nucleotides match TRBD1. The germline CDR1 and CDR2 sequences are GTSNPN and SVGIG (reference sequence). J gave up 2 bases and V 5 bases, and 5 bases lay outside the gene matches. The length of the CDR3 is 13 residues. As DNA, the CDR3 is TGTGCCTGGTCCGGGACAGGCGCCTACGAGCAGTACTTC. Translating gives CAWSGTGAYEQYF. Looking up the rest from reference TRBV30 and TRBJ2-7 gives the full variable domain: SQTIHQWPATLVQPVGSPLSLECTVEGTSNPNLYWYRQAAGRGLQLLFYSVGIGQISSEVPQNLSASRPQDRQFILSSKKLLLSDSGFYLCAWSGTGAYEQYFGPGTRLTVT.

This clonotype was seen repeatedly, ten times or more. The rearrangement links TRBV20-1 to TRBJ2-1, with 8 bases matching TRBD2. The CDR3 length is 16 residues. V was clipped by 6 bases and J by 9 bases; unmatched bases: 19. The germline V gene has CDR1 DFQATT and CDR2 SNEGSKA (reference sequence). CDR3 sequence (DNA): TGCAGTGCCCCCGGCAAGGAGGCTAGCGGGTGGGGTGAGCAGTTCTTC. It is translated as CSAPGKEASGWGEQFF.

This clonotype came up many times. J is TRBJ1-4 and V is TRBV5-1; TRBD1 is a possible D gene (6 bases). V was pared by 2 bases and J by 2 bases, with 13 bases between. Germline V gene lookup returns CDR1 SGHRS and CDR2 YFSETQ. The CDR3 runs 16 residues. The CDR3 here is CASSFGGARTNEKLFF. DNA of the CDR3: TGCGCCAGCAGCTTCGGGGGGGCGCGCACTAATGAAAAACTGTTTTTT.

In its sample, this clonotype was seen many times. The genes are TRBV12-3 or TRBV12-4 and TRBJ1-3, with D unresolved. V lost 5 bases and J lost 1, with 6 bases in between. The CDR3 covers 13 residues. This chain's CDR3 is CASSPASGNTIYF. DNA for the CDR3: TGTGCCAGCAGTCCCGCTTCTGGAAACACCATATATTTT.

There are many counts of this clonotype. This chain joins TRBV5-1 and TRBJ1-4; 9 bases fit TRBD1. Unmatched junction bases numbered 10, after V lost 3 bases and J lost 7 bases. The CDR3 is 16 residues long. Germline V gene lookup returns CDR1 SGHRS and CDR2 YFSETQ. CDR3 sequence (DNA): TGCGCCAGCAGCTCAACGGGACAGGGTAGGAGTGAAAAACTGTTTTTT. Encoded protein: CASSSTGQGRSEKLFF.

This clonotype was seen ten or more times. The chain is built from TRBV20-1 and TRBJ2-3, with unresolved D. V was cut by 5 bases and J by 4 bases, with 16 bases left in between. Germline V gene data show CDR1 as DFQATT and CDR2 as SNEGSKA (reference sequence). The CDR3 consists of 14 residues. The CDR3 reads CSAQPLDRPDTQYF. The CDR3 nucleotides are TGCAGTGCTCAGCCCCTCGACCGGCCAGATACGCAGTATTTT.

This clonotype was found many times. The CDR3 DNA sequence: TGTGCCAGCAGCCGCGGGAGCGCCTCCCAAGAGACCCAGTACTTC. Residues: CASSRGSASQETQYF. The V call is TRBV7-2, the J call TRBJ2-5, with 7 bases identical to TRBD2. V dropped 5 bases and J dropped 1; count of bases not matched to a gene: 7. There are 15 residues in the CDR3. Germline V gene data show CDR1 as SGHTA and CDR2 as FQGNSA.

A remark on this clonotype: A junction end diverges from the germline sequence, so it may reflect a read error. The J gene is TRBJ1-5, the V gene TRBV7-2, with TRBD1 matching over 7 bases. Germline loops: CDR1 SGHTA, CDR2 FQGNSA. This CDR3 contains 13 residues. The chain's CDR3 is CASSMGQNQHQHF. The CDR3 DNA is TGTGCCAGCAGCATGGGACAGAATCAGCACCAGCATTTT. The entire variable domain, with the rest obtained from reference TRBV7-2 and TRBJ1-5, is as follows: GAGVSQSPSNKVTEKGKDVELRCDPISGHTALYWYRQSLGQGLEFLIYFQGNSAPDKSGLPSDRFSAERTGGSVSTLTIQRTQQEDSAVYLCASSMGQNQHQHFGDGTRLSIL.

The table lists this clonotype with a few counts. The rearrangement uses TRBV12-3 or TRBV12-4 and TRBJ2-5; 9 positions agree with TRBD2. J gave up 4 bases and V 5 bases, and 11 bases lay outside the gene matches. The CDR3 extends over 16 amino acids. The chain's CDR3 is CASSPRVAGDGETQYF. Here the CDR3 DNA reads TGTGCCAGCAGTCCCCGGGTAGCGGGAGACGGAGAGACCCAGTACTTC.

This clonotype was seen at least ten times. The chain is built from TRBV29-1 and TRBJ1-1; maybe TRBD1 (6 bases). The CDR3 runs 14 residues. Per the germline V gene, CDR1 is SQVTM and CDR2 is ANQGSEA. V was trimmed by 3 bases and J by 2 bases, leaving 13 bases between them. The DNA for the CDR3 is TGCAGCGTTGACGGTTCAGGGGCCAACACTGAAGCTTTCTTT. Its protein is CSVDGSGANTEAFF.

In this sample, this clonotype turned up many times. The CDR3 here is CSAPTGLAGEGGEQFF. The CDR3 nucleotides read TGCAGTGCCCCGACGGGGCTAGCGGGTGAAGGTGGTGAGCAGTTCTTC. The genes are TRBV20-1 and TRBJ2-1; TRBD2 aligns across 8 bases. Germline CDR1 and CDR2: DFQATT and SNEGSKA (reference sequence). The CDR3 length is 16 residues. The trim removed 6 bases at V and 9 bases at J, leaving 19 bases unmatched.

This chain links TRBV7-9 with TRBJ2-3; the D gene is possibly TRBD2 (6 bases). The V end was cut by 1 base, the J end by 4 bases, with 15 bases between. This CDR3 has 16 amino acids. Germline V gives CDR1 SEHNR, CDR2 FQNEAQ (reference sequence). The CDR3 here is CASSLERAPSPDTQYF. The CDR3 DNA follows: TGTGCCAGCAGCTTAGAGCGGGCCCCTTCCCCAGATACGCAGTATTTT.

This clonotype was seen at least ten times. This chain uses TRBV9 with TRBJ2-3; 7 bases fit TRBD2. V lost 0 bases and J lost 0; bases outside the gene matches: 10. CDR3 length equals 18 residues. Germline values: CDR1 SGDLS, CDR2 YYNGEE. CDR3: CASSVGPSGSASTDTQYF. CDR3 nucleotide sequence: TGTGCCAGCAGCGTAGGCCCTAGCGGCTCGGCTAGCACAGATACGCAGTATTTT.

This clonotype was recorded at least ten times. The CDR3 protein is CASRRVTAGGRQETQYF. The CDR3 coding sequence is TGTGCCAGCAGAAGGGTTACGGCGGGAGGGCGGCAAGAGACCCAGTACTTC. The chain recombines TRBV3-1 with TRBJ2-5; 9 nucleotides line up with TRBD2. CDR1 LGHDT and CDR2 YNNKEL come from the germline V gene (reference sequence). The CDR3 loop spans 17 amino acids. With 6 bases clipped from V and 2 bases from J, the junction kept 13 bases outside the gene matches.

In this sample, this clonotype turned up many times. The chain has TRBV12-3 or TRBV12-4 and TRBJ2-1, with a possible D match to TRBD2 (6 bases). V was pared by 7 bases and J by 10 bases, with 17 bases between. The CDR3 is 13 amino acids. The CDR3 DNA sequence: TGTGCCAGCAACCTCGGGGGAAGGGTAGAGCAGTTCTTC. Residues: CASNLGGRVEQFF.

This clonotype was detected ten times or more. V and J are TRBV7-9 and TRBJ2-7, with D possibly being TRBD1 (6 bases). CDR1 and CDR2 (germline): SEHNR, FQNEAQ (reference sequence). The CDR3 is 13 residues long. The V gene lost 5 bases and the J gene lost 4 bases, with 12 bases spanning the gap. The CDR3 here is CASSPRGRYEQYF. CDR3 bases: TGTGCCAGCAGCCCCAGGGGAAGGTACGAGCAGTACTTC.

There are many counts of this clonotype. This chain connects TRBV6-6 to TRBJ2-1, with D perhaps TRBD1 or TRBD2 (5 bases each). Germline V gene sequence: CDR1 MNHNY, CDR2 SVGAGI (reference sequence). The CDR3 spans 14 residues. The germline V and J ends were trimmed by 8 bases and 3 bases, with 14 bases remaining between them. The CDR3 nucleotides are TGTGCCAGCGAAACGGGGCCGAGCTACAATGAGCAGTTCTTC. Its protein is CASETGPSYNEQFF.

This clonotype was observed at least ten times. The chain uses TRBV20-1 and TRBJ2-5; D remains unclear. V lost 3 bases to trimming and J lost 0 bases, with 5 bases between them. The CDR3 length is 12 residues. Germline V gene data show CDR1 as DFQATT and CDR2 as SNEGSKA (reference sequence). The CDR3 reads CSARPDQETQYF. CDR3 in DNA: TGCAGTGCTAGGCCAGACCAAGAGACCCAGTACTTC.

This clonotype was seen ten or more times. V is TRBV15 and J is TRBJ2-4; D ambiguous. Germline values: CDR1 LNHNV, CDR2 YYDKDF (reference sequence). Between the trimmed V and J ends, which lost 1 base and 3 bases, there was a span of 4 bases. CDR3 size: 13 residues. Here the CDR3 DNA reads TGTGCCACCAGCAGAGTGGACAAAAACATTCAGTACTTC. Translated: CATSRVDKNIQYF.

The J gene is TRBJ1-2, the V gene TRBV27; the D gene is possibly TRBD1 (6 bases). V was shortened by 5 bases and J by 7 bases, with 20 bases between the two germline ends. Germline CDR1 reads MNHEY; CDR2 reads SMNVEV (reference sequence). This CDR3 is 15 amino acids long. The CDR3 DNA follows: TGTGCCAGCAGTCCGGCAGGGGCTCCTTTTGGTGGCTACACCTTC. Protein sequence: CASSPAGAPFGGYTF.

This clonotype has only a few counts. One end of the junction does not line up with germline, which may come from a read error. The chain couples TRBV27 to TRBJ2-7; D may be TRBD1 (6 bases). CDR1 MNHEY and CDR2 SMNVEV come from the germline V gene (reference sequence). The CDR3 runs to 15 residues. The CDR3 is CASRLKQGSSYAQYF. CDR3 in DNA: TGTGCCAGCAGACTGAAACAGGGATCCTCCTACGCGCAGTACTTC.